These 29 T cell receptor beta chains were sequenced from one sample in a study of beta chain features in type 1 diabetes. Every bit of the isolated RNA underwent reverse transcription, so sequencing read expressed TCRB transcripts. Data came from immunoSEQ multiplex PCR; TCRdb stores just in-frame clones and leaves some out. The data show about 400,000 clones, with roughly 12% seen just once and approximately 0.015% held by the top ten. The sample was naive CD4+ T cells from blood. The source of these receptors is a young man in good health.

The gene calls are TRBV15 and TRBJ1-2; unclear D gene. The CDR3 sequence is 14 residues long. Germline CDR1 LNHNV, CDR2 YYDKDF (reference sequence). The V end was cut by 1 base, the J end by 2 bases, with 8 bases between. The CDR3 DNA is TGTGCCACCAGCAGAGGGGGAGCCAACTATGGCTACACCTTC. It yields the protein CATSRGGANYGYTF.

The chain is built from TRBV7-2 and TRBJ1-1; D unclear. Trimming removed 6 bases at V and 6 bases at J, with 23 bases between. The CDR3 spans 16 residues. Germline lookup yields CDR1 SGHTA and CDR2 FQGNSA. In DNA form, the CDR3 reads TGTGCCAGCAGTCGCTCGGGAGGAGGTAGCATAGCTGAAGCTTTCTTT. Translation: CASSRSGGGSIAEAFF.

The gene calls are TRBV11-1 and TRBJ1-2; 8 nucleotides agree with TRBD1. Germline V gene sequence: CDR1 SGHAT, CDR2 FQDESV (reference sequence). V dropped 5 bases and J dropped 8; count of bases not matched to a gene: 4. This CDR3 comprises 12 residues. CDR3 in DNA: TGTGCCAGCAGCGGGGACAGGTTCGGCTACACCTTC. Its translation: CASSGDRFGYTF.

This clone was seen a handful of times. CDR3 sequence (DNA): TGTGCCAGCACCGGACAGGGAGAGACCCAGTACTTC. Translation: CASTGQGETQYF. The J gene is TRBJ2-5, the V gene TRBV27, with 8 bases identical to TRBD1. The CDR3 sequence is 12 residues long. The V segment lost 7 bases and the J segment 4 bases; nucleotides outside the gene matches: 2. CDR1 MNHEY and CDR2 SMNVEV come from the germline V gene (reference sequence).

The chain joins TRBV5-1 to TRBJ2-5; D perhaps matches TRBD2 (5 bases). Per germline, CDR1 SGHRS and CDR2 YFSETQ. Trimming shortened V by 4 bases and J by 7 bases, and 20 bases separated the two germline ends. The CDR3 runs 15 residues. This chain's CDR3 is CASSDGLAQRGTQYF. CDR3 nucleotides: TGCGCCAGCAGCGACGGACTCGCTCAGCGAGGGACCCAGTACTTC.

V and J are TRBV6-5 and TRBJ2-7; TRBD1 agrees at 8 bases. CDR1 is MNHEY, CDR2 SVGAGI, per germline. The CDR3 has 14 amino acids. The J segment lost 0 bases and the V segment lost 6 bases, leaving 4 bases of the junction unmatched. The DNA for the CDR3 is TGTGCCAGCAGGGACAGGGCCGGCTCCTACGAGCAGTACTTC. This gives the protein CASRDRAGSYEQYF.

V and J are TRBV7-2 and TRBJ1-4, with D tentatively TRBD1 (5 bases). The V end was cut by 5 bases, the J end by 1 base, with 14 bases between. The CDR3 consists of 16 residues. Germline lookup yields CDR1 SGHTA and CDR2 FQGNSA. The CDR3 bases are TGTGCCAGCAGCCGAGTTTTGGGGGGAACTAATGAAAAACTGTTTTTT. Protein sequence: CASSRVLGGTNEKLFF.

The gene calls are TRBV23-1 and TRBJ2-5, with 7 bases aligning to TRBD1. TRBV23-1 is labeled an ORF, and its function is uncertain. The ends lost 5 bases at V and 5 bases at J; junction bases unmatched: 5. The CDR3 totals 13 residues. The CDR3, as DNA: TGCGCCAGCAGTGTGACAGGGTTTGAGACCCAGTACTTC. This codes for CASSVTGFETQYF.

This clone was recorded a few times. The gene calls are TRBV25-1 and TRBJ2-3; unclear D gene. Germline CDR1 is MGHDK and CDR2 is SYGVNS. The V and J ends lost 4 bases and 3 bases respectively, with 11 bases between them. The CDR3 spans 14 residues. CDR3 in DNA: TGTGCCAGCAGTGGCGGATTGCAAACAGATACGCAGTATTTT. Protein sequence: CASSGGLQTDTQYF.

The CDR3 DNA reads as TGTGCCAGCAGCCCCGCAGGGGCGGGAGTATCCTACGAGCAGTACTTC. Translation gives CASSPAGAGVSYEQYF. The J gene is TRBJ2-7, the V gene TRBV7-8; TRBD2 is a possible D gene (7 bases). The V end lost 5 bases, the J end lost 1 base, and 18 bases lay between the germline ends. CDR3 size: 16 residues. Germline-derived CDR1 and CDR2 are SGHVS and FQNEAQ.

This clone was recorded a few times. This rearrangement joins TRBV7-2 to TRBJ2-5; possible D gene TRBD1, 5 bases. Germline loops: CDR1 SGHTA, CDR2 FQGNSA. The CDR3 runs to 15 residues. The V end lost 1 base, the J end lost 5 bases, and 14 bases lay between the germline ends. The CDR3 DNA sequence: TGTGCCAGCAGCTTAGTATCAGGGAATGGTGAGACCCAGTACTTC. As protein: CASSLVSGNGETQYF.

This clone has more than one count but fewer than ten. The chain links TRBV28 to TRBJ2-3; a possible D gene is TRBD2 (6 bases). The CDR3 is made up of 15 amino acids. Germline CDR1 reads MDHEN; CDR2 reads SYDVKM. V was shortened by 4 bases and J by 0 bases, with 11 bases between the two germline ends. The CDR3 DNA sequence: TGTGCCAGCAGTTCGTCCGGGACTAGCACAGATACGCAGTATTTT. This sequence encodes CASSSSGTSTDTQYF.

Only a few counts were recorded for this clone. The chain joins TRBV25-1 to TRBJ2-1; D is possibly TRBD2 (6 bases). Germline CDR1 and CDR2: MGHDK and SYGVNS. Trimming left V 3 bases short and J 9 bases short, with 18 bases between. The CDR3 spans 15 residues. CDR3 amino acids: CASSDQYPIGGEQFF. The DNA for the CDR3 is TGTGCCAGCAGTGACCAGTACCCGATCGGGGGTGAGCAGTTCTTC. Full variable domain (missing parts from reference TRBV25-1 and TRBJ2-1): EADIYQTPRYLVIGTGKKITLECSQTMGHDKMYWYQQDPGMELHLIHYSYGVNSTEKGDLSSESTVSRIRTEHFPLTLESARPSHTSQYLCASSDQYPIGGEQFFGPGTRLTVL.

The rearrangement joins TRBV30 to TRBJ1-1; D might be TRBD1 (5 bases). V gave up 3 bases and J gave up 5 bases, with 13 bases separating them. Germline V gene sequence: CDR1 GTSNPN, CDR2 SVGIG (reference sequence). CDR3 length: 13 residues. This CDR3 reads CAWSGGGTTEAFF. The DNA for the CDR3 is TGTGCCTGGAGCGGGGGGGGGACGACTGAAGCTTTCTTT.

The J gene is TRBJ2-7, the V gene TRBV5-1; TRBD2 is a possible D gene (5 bases). Germline CDR1 SGHRS, CDR2 YFSETQ. This CDR3 has 12 amino acids. Trimming stripped 0 bases from V and 7 bases from J, with 8 bases between. In DNA form, the CDR3 reads TGCGCCAGCAGCTTGGACGGCGGGGAGCAGTACTTC. Protein product: CASSLDGGEQYF. Combining the CDR3 with reference TRBV5-1 and TRBJ2-7 gives the whole variable domain KAGVTQTPRYLIKTRGQQVTLSCSPISGHRSVSWYQQTPGQGLQFLFEYFSETQRNKGNFPGRFSGRQFSNSRSEMNVSTLELGDSALYLCASSLDGGEQYFGPGTRLTVT.

This clone was observed a few times. The chain is built from TRBV28 and TRBJ1-5; 8 bases are a match to TRBD1. V dropped 5 bases and J dropped 7; count of bases not matched to a gene: 7. From germline, CDR1 is MDHEN and CDR2 SYDVKM. There are 14 residues in the CDR3. The CDR3 DNA reads TGTGCCAGCAGTCGGACAGGGAGCGGGCAGCCCCAGCATTTT. This encodes CASSRTGSGQPQHF.

The chain links TRBV11-2 to TRBJ2-7; tentative D call: TRBD1 (6 bases). From germline, CDR1 is SGHAT and CDR2 FQNNGV. The CDR3 is 14 residues long. Between the trimmed V and J ends, which lost 0 bases and 2 bases, there was a span of 8 bases. Here the CDR3 reads CASSLDRGTYEQYF. The CDR3 DNA reads TGTGCCAGCAGCTTAGACAGGGGAACCTACGAGCAGTACTTC.

The gene calls are TRBV28 and TRBJ2-2; no clear D gene. CDR3 length equals 21 residues. Trimming pared 3 bases from V and 0 bases from J, leaving 26 bases between. Germline CDR1 MDHEN, CDR2 SYDVKM. This CDR3 is CASSFFTLSQRNTANTGELFF. CDR3 bases: TGTGCCAGCAGTTTCTTTACTTTGTCCCAACGAAATACAGCGAACACCGGGGAGCTGTTTTTT.

The chain carries TRBV7-3 and TRBJ2-2; D might be TRBD1 (6 bases). The CDR3 spans 17 residues. With 3 bases removed from V and 4 bases from J, the gap between germline ends came to 18 bases. Germline loops: CDR1 SGHTA, CDR2 FQGTGA. In DNA form, the CDR3 reads TGTGCCAGCAGCTTGGCCATGACAGGAAGTAGCACCGGGGAGCTGTTTTTT. Translating gives CASSLAMTGSSTGELFF.

This clone was picked up a small number of times. V usage is TRBV28 and J usage is TRBJ1-1; 9 bases fit TRBD1. From germline, CDR1 is MDHEN and CDR2 SYDVKM. CDR3 length equals 13 residues. V was clipped by 5 bases and J by 5 bases; unmatched bases: 3. The CDR3 DNA reads TGTGCCAGCAGTCCAGGGACAGGGACTGAAGCTTTCTTT. Residues: CASSPGTGTEAFF.

The chain couples TRBV5-1 to TRBJ2-3, with TRBD2 identical over 9 bases. V lost 5 bases and J lost 2; bases outside the gene matches: 3. The germline V gene has CDR1 SGHRS and CDR2 YFSETQ. The CDR3 has 14 amino acids. This chain's CDR3 is CASRRTSATDTQYF. The DNA of the CDR3 is TGCGCCAGCAGACGGACTAGCGCCACAGATACGCAGTATTTT.

This chain uses TRBV7-2 with TRBJ1-1; D unresolved. With 2 bases removed from V and 1 base from J, the gap between germline ends came to 8 bases. The CDR3 runs to 14 residues. The germline V gene encodes CDR1 SGHTA and CDR2 FQGNSA. CDR3 loop: CASSLREPNTEAFF. The CDR3 DNA reads TGTGCCAGCAGCTTAAGGGAGCCGAACACTGAAGCTTTCTTT.

This rearrangement joins TRBV28 to TRBJ1-2; D is uncertain. This CDR3 is 13 amino acids long. Per the germline V gene, CDR1 is MDHEN and CDR2 is SYDVKM. Trimming pared 4 bases from V and 0 bases from J, leaving 6 bases between. The CDR3 DNA follows: TGTGCCAGCAGTTCGGTAGCTAACTATGGCTACACCTTC. Translated: CASSSVANYGYTF.

The chain is built from TRBV28 and TRBJ2-2; D might be TRBD1 (6 bases). There are 20 residues in the CDR3. V gave up 5 bases and J gave up 4 bases, with 29 bases separating them. The germline CDR1 and CDR2 sequences are MDHEN and SYDVKM. CDR3 loop: CASSQGPWGQGGSRTGELFF. The DNA of the CDR3 is TGTGCCAGCAGTCAGGGCCCATGGGGGCAGGGTGGATCCCGCACCGGGGAGCTGTTTTTT.

This clone was detected only a few times. The chain has TRBV15 and TRBJ2-3, with 7 bases lining up with TRBD1. This CDR3 is built from 16 residues. The germline CDR1 and CDR2 sequences are LNHNV and YYDKDF (reference sequence). V lost 3 bases to trimming and J lost 0 bases; unmatched junction nucleotides: 6. The CDR3 region is CATSSLQGTSTDTQYF. The CDR3, as DNA: TGTGCCACCAGCAGCCTACAGGGGACCAGCACAGATACGCAGTATTTT.

The CDR3 region is CASRRQETQYF. As DNA, the CDR3 is TGTGCCAGCAGGCGCCAAGAGACCCAGTACTTC. The chain is built from TRBV27 and TRBJ2-5; D ambiguous. Germline CDR1 MNHEY, CDR2 SMNVEV (reference sequence). V shed 6 bases and J shed 1 base, with 3 bases lying between them. This CDR3 has 11 residues.

This clone was recorded a few times. The rearrangement joins TRBV18 to TRBJ1-1; 8 positions match TRBD1. The V gene end was trimmed by 3 bases and the J gene end by 2 bases; junction bases not matched to a gene: 8. CDR3 size: 16 residues. Germline assignment: CDR1 KGHSH and CDR2 LQKENI. The CDR3 reads CASSPRDRPVNTEAFF. The DNA of the CDR3 is TGTGCCAGCTCACCGCGGGACAGGCCAGTCAACACTGAAGCTTTCTTT.

This clone was seen only a few times. The chain uses TRBV25-1 and TRBJ1-1; D unclear. The CDR3 has 11 residues. In germline, CDR1 is MGHDK, CDR2 SYGVNS. V lost 5 bases and J 2 bases, leaving 3 bases between the germline ends. The DNA for the CDR3 is TGTGCCAGCAGTCGTAACACTGAAGCTTTCTTT. Its translation: CASSRNTEAFF.

The sample holds a few counts of this clone. The V gene is TRBV27, the J gene TRBJ2-3; maybe TRBD1 (6 bases). CDR1 and CDR2 (germline): MNHEY, SMNVEV (reference sequence). Trimming left V 3 bases short and J 2 bases short, with 21 bases between. This CDR3 has 18 amino acids. The CDR3 reads CASSFYTGTPGFTDTQYF. The CDR3 DNA follows: TGTGCCAGCAGTTTTTACACCGGGACACCCGGGTTCACAGATACGCAGTATTTT.